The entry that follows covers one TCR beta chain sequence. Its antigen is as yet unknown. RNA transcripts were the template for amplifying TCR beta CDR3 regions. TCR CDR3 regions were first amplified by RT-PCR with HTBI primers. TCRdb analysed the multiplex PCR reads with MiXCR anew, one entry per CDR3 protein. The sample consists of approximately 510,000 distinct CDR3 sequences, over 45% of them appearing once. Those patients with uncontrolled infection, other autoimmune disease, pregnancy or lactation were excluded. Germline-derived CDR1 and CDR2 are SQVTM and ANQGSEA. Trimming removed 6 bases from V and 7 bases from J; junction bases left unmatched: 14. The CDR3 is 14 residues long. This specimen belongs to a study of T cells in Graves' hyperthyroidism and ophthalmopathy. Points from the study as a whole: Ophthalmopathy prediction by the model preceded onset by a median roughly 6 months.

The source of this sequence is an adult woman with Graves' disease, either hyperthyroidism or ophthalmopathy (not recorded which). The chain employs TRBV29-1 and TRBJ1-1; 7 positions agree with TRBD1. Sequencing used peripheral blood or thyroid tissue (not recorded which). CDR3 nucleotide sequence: TGCAGCGTGGGGACAGCGTACGCCTCTCATGAAGCTTTCTTT. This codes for CSVGTAYASHEAFF.